Each of the 32 T cell receptor beta chains below was sequenced from the same sample in a study of T cell responses to AZD1222 COVID-19 vaccine (dated by TCRdb to about 2021). The time point label, read with the paper, signifies: baseline before first vaccination. Library method: the immunoSEQ multiplex PCR assay. TCRdb took over this immuneACCESS table, retaining in-frame rearrangements with V and J assigned. Such tables are incomplete; in checked studies, under half of the missing clones stem from an unresolved V gene, and the remainder is unexplained. Within this sample are roughly 120,000 clones, with around nine tenths of them counted one time only. The ten biggest clones cover approximately 17% of the sample. The material was peripheral blood, obtained on day 0 of AZD1222 vaccination. Source of these receptors: an adult in good health.

The chain is built from TRBV24-1 and TRBJ1-2, with D hard to call. The CDR3 consists of 13 residues. The V gene lost 7 bases and the J gene lost 6 bases, with 14 bases spanning the gap. Germline assignment: CDR1 KGHDR and CDR2 SFDVKD. CDR3 region: CATSHRAMDGYTF. CDR3 nucleotide sequence: TGTGCCACCAGCCACCGGGCCATGGATGGCTACACCTTC.

The V gene is TRBV12-3 or TRBV12-4, the J gene TRBJ2-5; D is unclear. V lost 0 bases and J lost 5, with 4 bases in between. The CDR3 loop spans 12 amino acids. The CDR3 DNA is TGTGCCAGCAGTTTAGCGCCTGAGACCCAGTACTTC. Its translation is CASSLAPETQYF.

The chain carries TRBV3-1 (or the pseudogene TRBV3-2) and TRBJ2-1; 10 bases match TRBD2. V was pared by 4 bases and J by 9 bases, with 9 bases of the junction left unmatched. There are 15 residues in the CDR3. Germline V gene data show CDR1 as LGHDT and CDR2 as YNNKEL (reference sequence). The CDR3 is CASSPLAGGSGEQFF. The CDR3 DNA follows: TGTGCCAGCAGCCCTTTAGCGGGAGGCAGTGGTGAGCAGTTCTTC.

The chain combines TRBV28 with TRBJ1-3; no firm D call. Per the germline V gene, CDR1 is MDHEN and CDR2 is SYDVKM. V was clipped by 7 bases and J by 9 bases, with 13 bases between them. This CDR3 has 12 residues. For the CDR3, the DNA is TGTGCCAGCACTTCGACTTGGAGCACCATATATTTT. It yields the protein CASTSTWSTIYF.

This clone was detected only a few times. The V and J genes are TRBV28 and TRBJ2-3, with 8 bases that match TRBD1. From germline, CDR1 is MDHEN and CDR2 SYDVKM. The V gene end was trimmed by 6 bases and the J gene end by 4 bases; junction bases not matched to a gene: 12. The CDR3 extends over 16 amino acids. In DNA, the CDR3 is TGTGCCAGCAGCTCCGGGACAGGCCGTTCGGCAGATACGCAGTATTTT. Its protein product is CASSSGTGRSADTQYF.

A remark on this clone: An end of the junction differs from the germline gene, which may be a read error. The rearrangement uses TRBV6-4 and TRBJ1-5; 7 bases agree with TRBD1. Germline V gene sequence: CDR1 MRHNA, CDR2 SNTAGT. This CDR3 comprises 18 residues. The CDR3 is CASRDSGTVPPGDQPQHF. CDR3 nucleotide sequence: TGTGCCAGCAGAGACTCCGGGACAGTCCCCCCAGGAGATCAGCCCCAGCATTTT.

CDR3 region: CASNRRGLNTEAFF. DNA for the CDR3: TGTGCCAGCAATAGGAGGGGACTAAACACTGAAGCTTTCTTT. V is TRBV6-5 and J is TRBJ1-1; D might be TRBD1 (5 bases). This CDR3 has 14 amino acids. Deletions cut 7 bases from V and 2 bases from J, with 14 bases between. Germline CDR1 and CDR2: MNHEY and SVGAGI.

This clone has only one observation. The chain has TRBV7-2 and TRBJ1-2; D is unclear. CDR1 is SGHTA and CDR2 is FQGNSA in the germline V gene. This CDR3 spans 13 amino acids. V was trimmed by 4 bases and J by 8 bases, leaving 14 bases between them. The CDR3 sequence: CASSSRTGLGYTF. CDR3 sequence (DNA): TGTGCCAGCAGCTCGAGGACGGGGTTAGGCTACACCTTC. The full variable domain, completed using reference TRBV7-2 and TRBJ1-2, is GAGVSQSPSNKVTEKGKDVELRCDPISGHTALYWYRQSLGQGLEFLIYFQGNSAPDKSGLPSDRFSAERTGGSVSTLTIQRTQQEDSAVYLCASSSRTGLGYTFGSGTRLTVV.

This clone came up a few times. The chain couples TRBV19 to TRBJ2-1; TRBD2 agrees at 12 bases. V shed 7 bases and J 9 bases; nucleotides not matched to a gene: 16. The CDR3 is 17 amino acids. Germline-derived CDR1 and CDR2 are LNHDA and SQIVND (reference sequence). The CDR3 sequence is CASTSRRASGRGGEQFF. The CDR3 nucleotides read TGTGCCAGTACCTCCCGCCGGGCTAGCGGGAGGGGGGGTGAGCAGTTCTTC.

The CDR3 DNA is TGCGCCAGCAGCCAAGGGTTGAGGGAGCTCGATGAGCAGTTCTTC. Translation: CASSQGLRELDEQFF. The chain is built from TRBV4-1 and TRBJ2-1; TRBD2 might be the D (5 bases). Trimming took off 1 base at V and 8 bases at J, with 15 bases between the two ends. Per germline, CDR1 MGHRA and CDR2 YSYEKL. The CDR3 spans 15 residues.

This sequence joins TRBV28 and TRBJ1-6, with 10 bases identical to TRBD1. Germline V gene sequence: CDR1 MDHEN, CDR2 SYDVKM. This CDR3 comprises 15 residues. The V gene end was trimmed by 6 bases and the J gene end by 10 bases; junction bases not matched to a gene: 9. CDR3 nucleotide sequence: TGTGCCAGCAGGCCCGGGACAGGGGAAGGATCACCCCTCCACTTT. Protein sequence: CASRPGTGEGSPLHF.

The sample holds one count of this clone. The J gene is TRBJ1-1, the V gene TRBV6-5; tentatively, D is TRBD1 (6 bases). CDR1 and CDR2 from the germline V gene are MNHEY and SVGAGI. This CDR3 is built from 13 residues. Trimming removed 8 bases from V and 2 bases from J, with 12 bases in between. CDR3 coding DNA: TGTGCCAGCGGGACAAAGGGTAACACTGAAGCTTTCTTT. Translating it yields CASGTKGNTEAFF.

V usage is TRBV10-3 and J usage is TRBJ2-3; 7 nucleotides line up with TRBD2. CDR3 size: 14 residues. Germline-derived CDR1 and CDR2 are ENHRY and SYGVKD. Unmatched junction bases numbered 7, after V lost 5 bases and J lost 5 bases. The CDR3 sequence: CAISNLGGVDTQYF. DNA for the CDR3: TGTGCCATCAGTAATTTGGGGGGGGTAGATACGCAGTATTTT.

The CDR3 DNA reads TGTGCCAGCAGCTTGGCTGGTTCCGGGGGGAGGTTAGGTGAGCAGTACGTC. It encodes CASSLAGSGGRLGEQYV. This chain uses TRBV5-5 with TRBJ2-7, with 7 bases aligning to TRBD2. The CDR3 has 17 residues. Germline-derived CDR1 and CDR2 are SGHKS and YYEKEE (reference sequence). Germline trimming cut 0 bases from V and 7 bases from J; bases unmatched to any gene: 16.

This clone showed up just once. V gene TRBV2 combines with J gene TRBJ1-2; 9 nucleotides match TRBD1. The CDR3 contains 13 residues. V trimming: 3 bases; J trimming: 5 bases; junction bases outside the gene matches: 1. Looked up from germline, CDR1 is SNHLY and CDR2 is FYNNEI. The CDR3 DNA reads TGTGCCAGCAGTGAGGGGACAGGGTATGGCTACACCTTC. Protein: CASSEGTGYGYTF.

The rearrangement joins TRBV29-1 to TRBJ1-1; the D gene is possibly TRBD1 (5 bases). Germline V CDR1 and CDR2: SQVTM, ANQGSEA. Trimming pared 5 bases from V and 2 bases from J, leaving 12 bases between. There are 13 residues in the CDR3. The CDR3 nucleotides read TGCAGCGTTTCGACAGTCTTTAACACTGAAGCTTTCTTT. This sequence encodes CSVSTVFNTEAFF.

The rearrangement uses TRBV5-4 and TRBJ1-1; 8 nucleotides line up with TRBD1. Germline V lookup: CDR1 SGHNT, CDR2 YYREEE (reference sequence). The CDR3 sequence is 13 residues long. V was pared by 2 bases and J by 7 bases, with 4 bases of the junction left unmatched. The CDR3 sequence is CASSLQGGHEAFF. CDR3 in DNA: TGTGCCAGCAGCTTACAGGGGGGCCATGAAGCTTTCTTT.

The J gene is TRBJ1-3, the V gene TRBV7-2; 10 nucleotides line up with TRBD1. The CDR3 spans 14 residues. Germline V gene data show CDR1 as SGHTA and CDR2 as FQGNSA. Unmatched junction bases numbered 2, after V lost 3 bases and J lost 6 bases. The CDR3 nucleotides read TGTGCCAGCAGCTTCCGACAGGGGGCAAACACCATATATTTT. It codes for CASSFRQGANTIYF.

In the case of this clone: The sample holds other DNA sequences that translate to the same CDR3. The genes are TRBV14 and TRBJ2-2, with 7 bases identical to TRBD1. Germline CDR1 is SGHDN and CDR2 is FVKESK. The CDR3 extends over 15 amino acids. V dropped 3 bases and J dropped 1; count of bases not matched to a gene: 2. The CDR3 DNA sequence: TGTGCCAGCAGCCAGGCAGGGGGGAACACCGGGGAGCTGTTTTTT. Its translation: CASSQAGGNTGELFF.

The gene calls are TRBV18 and TRBJ1-2; D gene ambiguous. Trimming shortened V by 1 base and J by 3 bases, and 12 bases separated the two germline ends. CDR3 length: 15 amino acids. The germline CDR1 and CDR2 sequences are KGHSH and LQKENI. The CDR3 spells CASSPLSEVDYGYTF. In DNA form, the CDR3 reads TGTGCCAGCTCACCACTCTCAGAAGTAGACTATGGCTACACCTTC.

J is TRBJ1-5 and V is TRBV30; TRBD1 matches at 7 bases. The length of the CDR3 is 15 residues. V shed 3 bases and J 7 bases; nucleotides not matched to a gene: 12. Germline CDR1 and CDR2: GTSNPN and SVGIG (reference sequence). The CDR3 here is CAWSKDRLTGQPQHF. DNA of the CDR3: TGTGCCTGGAGCAAGGACAGGTTGACTGGGCAGCCCCAGCATTTT.

The J gene is TRBJ1-1, the V gene TRBV14, with D tentatively TRBD1 (5 bases). V lost 0 bases, J lost 4 bases, and 12 bases lay in between. Germline CDR1 is SGHDN and CDR2 is FVKESK. The CDR3 has 15 residues. This CDR3 is CASSQDRRTFTEAFF. The CDR3 bases are TGTGCCAGCAGCCAAGATAGGAGGACATTCACTGAAGCTTTCTTT. Full variable domain (missing parts from reference TRBV14 and TRBJ1-1): EAGVTQFPSHSVIEKGQTVTLRCDPISGHDNLYWYRRVMGKEIKFLLHFVKESKQDESGMPNNRFLAERTGGTYSTLKVQPAELEDSGVYFCASSQDRRTFTEAFFGQGTRLTVV.

This clone was seen once. The CDR3 protein is CASSFLAGVRATGELFF. For the CDR3, the DNA is TGCGCCAGCAGCTTCCTAGCGGGAGTCAGGGCCACCGGGGAGCTGTTTTTT. V is TRBV5-1 and J is TRBJ2-2, with 10 bases fitting TRBD2. The germline CDR1 and CDR2 sequences are SGHRS and YFSETQ. The CDR3 is made up of 17 amino acids. V shed 2 bases and J 4 bases; nucleotides not matched to a gene: 8.

The rearrangement uses TRBV25-1 and TRBJ2-5; a weak D match, TRBD1 (6 bases). Looked up from germline, CDR1 is MGHDK and CDR2 is SYGVNS. The CDR3 spans 15 residues. Trimming shortened V by 2 bases and J by 5 bases, and 15 bases separated the two germline ends. The CDR3 loop is CASSEPRGTLETQYF. The CDR3, as DNA: TGTGCCAGCAGTGAACCGAGGGGGACCCTGGAGACCCAGTACTTC.

This chain links TRBV5-1 with TRBJ2-6; a weak D match, TRBD2 (6 bases). V gave up 7 bases and J gave up 2 bases, with 13 bases separating them. Germline CDR1 and CDR2: SGHRS and YFSETQ. This CDR3 has 15 residues. For the CDR3, the DNA is TGCGCCAGCGCGCAAGGAGGGACTGGGGCCAACGTCCTGACTTTC. Translation: CASAQGGTGANVLTF. The full variable domain, with the rest looked up from reference TRBV5-1 and TRBJ2-6, is KAGVTQTPRYLIKTRGQQVTLSCSPISGHRSVSWYQQTPGQGLQFLFEYFSETQRNKGNFPGRFSGRQFSNSRSEMNVSTLELGDSALYLCASAQGGTGANVLTFGAGSRLTVL.

This clone came up a few times. This CDR3 reads CASSLGVNYGYTF. As DNA, the CDR3 is TGTGCCAGCTCTCTCGGGGTAAACTATGGCTACACCTTC. The chain joins TRBV18 to TRBJ1-2; no definite D call. V lost 6 bases, J lost 2 bases, and 10 bases lay in between. The CDR3 covers 13 residues. Germline CDR1 reads KGHSH; CDR2 reads LQKENI.

In this sample, this clone turned up once. The rearrangement joins TRBV28 to TRBJ1-2, with D unresolved. This CDR3 is 12 amino acids long. Germline assignment: CDR1 MDHEN and CDR2 SYDVKM. V lost 6 bases and J 7 bases, leaving 12 bases between the germline ends. The CDR3 DNA follows: TGTGCCAGCAGACGGGCCTACCGTGGCTACACCTTC. Protein sequence: CASRRAYRGYTF.

Only one count was recorded for this clone. The chain employs TRBV7-3 and TRBJ2-1; TRBD2 matches 10 bases. Germline assignment: CDR1 SGHTA and CDR2 FQGTGA. V dropped 4 bases and J dropped 10; count of bases not matched to a gene: 4. CDR3 length: 13 amino acids. The CDR3 region has the DNA TGTGCCAGCAGCTCCGGGGGACTAGCGGAGCAGTTCTTC. It translates to CASSSGGLAEQFF.

The chain links TRBV19 to TRBJ2-7, with 7 bases that match TRBD1. The CDR3 sequence is 13 residues long. CDR1 and CDR2 from the germline V gene are LNHDA and SQIVND (reference sequence). Unmatched junction bases numbered 6, after V lost 3 bases and J lost 7 bases. The CDR3 DNA follows: TGTGCCAGTAGTATCACAGGGGCGGGTGAGCAGTACGTC. Residues: CASSITGAGEQYV.

This sequence joins TRBV7-9 and TRBJ2-7; TRBD2 matches 12 bases. The V and J ends lost 5 bases and 4 bases, in that order; junction bases with no gene match: 9. The V gene's germline CDR1 is SEHNR and CDR2 FQNEAQ (reference sequence). This CDR3 is built from 16 residues. CDR3: CASSLYRTSGKYEQYF. CDR3 nucleotides: TGTGCCAGCAGCCTGTACCGGACTAGCGGGAAATACGAGCAGTACTTC.

The V gene is TRBV9, the J gene TRBJ1-2, with 8 bases fitting TRBD1. The length of the CDR3 is 16 residues. Germline CDR1 SGDLS, CDR2 YYNGEE. V was pared by 3 bases and J by 4 bases, with 11 bases of the junction left unmatched. The CDR3 coding sequence is TGTGCCAGCAGCGAGGGACAGGCTTATTGGGGCTATGGCTACACCTTC. Its translation is CASSEGQAYWGYGYTF. The complete variable domain, with remaining parts taken from reference TRBV9 and TRBJ1-2, reads DSGVTQTPKHLITATGQRVTLRCSPRSGDLSVYWYQQSLDQGLQFLIQYYNGEERAKGNILERFSAQQFPDLHSELNLSSLELGDSALYFCASSEGQAYWGYGYTFGSGTRLTVV.

This rearrangement joins TRBV7-6 to TRBJ1-2, with D tentatively TRBD1 (5 bases). V lost 5 bases and J lost 4, with 17 bases in between. The length of the CDR3 is 15 residues. Germline V gives CDR1 SGHVS, CDR2 FNYEAQ. This CDR3 is CASSPSGQGRYGYTF. The CDR3 bases are TGTGCCAGCAGCCCCTCGGGTCAGGGCCGCTATGGCTACACCTTC.